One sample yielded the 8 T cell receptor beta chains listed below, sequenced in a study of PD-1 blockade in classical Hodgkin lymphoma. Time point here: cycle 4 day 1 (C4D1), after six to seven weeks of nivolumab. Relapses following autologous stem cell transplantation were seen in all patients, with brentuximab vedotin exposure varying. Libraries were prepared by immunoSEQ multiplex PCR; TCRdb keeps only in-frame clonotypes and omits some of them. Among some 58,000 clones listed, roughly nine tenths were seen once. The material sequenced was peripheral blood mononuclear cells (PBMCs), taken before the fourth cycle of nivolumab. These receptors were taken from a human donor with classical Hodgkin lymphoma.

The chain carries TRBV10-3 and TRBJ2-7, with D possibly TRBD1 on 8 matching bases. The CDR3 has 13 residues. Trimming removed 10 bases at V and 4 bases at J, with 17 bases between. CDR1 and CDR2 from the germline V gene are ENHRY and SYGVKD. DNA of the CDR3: TGTGCCACCCTGGACAGGGAGGGTTACGAGCAGTACTTC. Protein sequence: CATLDREGYEQYF.

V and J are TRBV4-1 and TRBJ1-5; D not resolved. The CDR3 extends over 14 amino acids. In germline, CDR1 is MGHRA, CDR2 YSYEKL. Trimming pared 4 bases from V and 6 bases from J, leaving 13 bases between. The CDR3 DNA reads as TGCGCCAGCAGCCCGACCATATCAGGTCAGCCCCAGCATTTT. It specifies CASSPTISGQPQHF.

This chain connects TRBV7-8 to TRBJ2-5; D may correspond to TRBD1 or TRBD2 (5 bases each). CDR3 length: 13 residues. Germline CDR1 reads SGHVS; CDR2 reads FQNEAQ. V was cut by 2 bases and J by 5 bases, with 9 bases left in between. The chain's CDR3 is CASSLRWGETQYF. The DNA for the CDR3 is TGTGCCAGCAGCTTAAGGTGGGGGGAGACCCAGTACTTC.

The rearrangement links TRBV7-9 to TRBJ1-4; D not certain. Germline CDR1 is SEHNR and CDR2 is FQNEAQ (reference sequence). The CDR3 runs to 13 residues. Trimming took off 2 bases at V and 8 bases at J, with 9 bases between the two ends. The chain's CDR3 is CASSLTGNEKLFF. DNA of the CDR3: TGTGCCAGCAGCTTAACCGGGAACGAAAAACTGTTTTTT.

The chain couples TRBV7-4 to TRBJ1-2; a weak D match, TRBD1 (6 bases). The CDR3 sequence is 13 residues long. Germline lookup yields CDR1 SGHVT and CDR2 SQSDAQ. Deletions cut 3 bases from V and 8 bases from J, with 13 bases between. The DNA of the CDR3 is TGTGCCAGCAGCTTCTTGGGGGCGCAAGGCTACACCTTC. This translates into CASSFLGAQGYTF.

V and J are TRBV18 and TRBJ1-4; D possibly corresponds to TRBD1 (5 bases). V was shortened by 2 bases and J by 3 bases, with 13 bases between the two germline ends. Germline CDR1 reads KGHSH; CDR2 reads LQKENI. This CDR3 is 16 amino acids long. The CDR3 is CASSPRRGAANEKLFF. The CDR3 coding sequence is TGTGCCAGCTCACCAAGGAGGGGTGCAGCTAATGAAAAACTGTTTTTT.

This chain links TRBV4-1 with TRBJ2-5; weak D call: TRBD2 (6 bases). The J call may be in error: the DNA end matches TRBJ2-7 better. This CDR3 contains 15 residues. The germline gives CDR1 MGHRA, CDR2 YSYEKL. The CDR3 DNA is TGCGCCAGCAGAGATAAAATCGGGGGTACCTACGAGCAGTACTTC. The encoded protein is CASRDKIGGTYEQYF.

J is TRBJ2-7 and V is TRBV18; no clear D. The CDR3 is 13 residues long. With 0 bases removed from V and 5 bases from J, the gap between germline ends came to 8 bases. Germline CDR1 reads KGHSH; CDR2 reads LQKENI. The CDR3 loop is CASSPPVSNEQYF. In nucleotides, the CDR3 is TGTGCCAGCTCACCACCGGTGTCTAACGAGCAGTACTTC.